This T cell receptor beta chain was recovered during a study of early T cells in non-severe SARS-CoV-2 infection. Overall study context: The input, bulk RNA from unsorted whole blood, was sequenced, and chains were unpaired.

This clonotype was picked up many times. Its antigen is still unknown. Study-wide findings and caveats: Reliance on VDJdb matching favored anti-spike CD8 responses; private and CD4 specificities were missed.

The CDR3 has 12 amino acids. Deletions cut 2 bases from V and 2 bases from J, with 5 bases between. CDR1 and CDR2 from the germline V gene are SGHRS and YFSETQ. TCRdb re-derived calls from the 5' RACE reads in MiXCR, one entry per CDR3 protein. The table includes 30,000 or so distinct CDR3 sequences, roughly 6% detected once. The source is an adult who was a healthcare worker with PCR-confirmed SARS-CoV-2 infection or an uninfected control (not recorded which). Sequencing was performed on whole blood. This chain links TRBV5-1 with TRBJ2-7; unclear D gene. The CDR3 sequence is CASSLRTYEQYF. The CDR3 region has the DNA TGCGCCAGCAGCTTAAGGACCTACGAGCAGTACTTC.